This is a list of T cell receptor beta chains from one sample in a study of blood T cell repertoires in COVID-19. Libraries were prepared by immunoSEQ multiplex PCR; TCRdb keeps only in-frame clonotypes and omits some of them. The sample has tens of thousands of clones; about 88% are singletons. Material for sequencing was peripheral blood. These receptors were obtained from a man in his sixties with acute or convalescent COVID-19. Both conserved end residues are part of each CDR3. The order of the fields is V gene, CDR3 length, J gene, clone size, D gene, CDR3 DNA, CDR3 protein. A D gene is named only where the DNA matches it firmly. A clone size is listed for some rows: how often the clone was seen (once, few, many), or a class if it is expanded.

TRBV14	15	TRBJ1-2	NA	NA	TGTGCCAGCAGCCAAGAGACGATGGGGGGCTATGGCTACACCTTC	CASSQETMGGYGYTF
TRBV5-5	15	TRBJ2-7	NA	TRBD1	TGTGCCAGCAGCTTCCCCAGGGGGCCGAGGGACGAGCAGTACTTC	CASSFPRGPRDEQYF
TRBV10-3	14	TRBJ1-1	once	NA	TGTGCCAGCTCGATGGGAGGGGGGAACACTGAAGCTTTCTTT	CASSMGGGNTEAFF
TRBV5-1	14	TRBJ1-1	NA	NA	TGCGCCAGCAGCGAATCGACAGTGAACACTGAAGCTTTCTTT	CASSESTVNTEAFF
TRBV4-1	13	TRBJ2-7	NA	NA	TGCGCCAGCAGCCAAGATCCTGACTTCACCCAGGGCTTC	CASSQDPDFTQGF
TRBV18	15	TRBJ2-5	NA	TRBD1	TGTGCCAGCTCAGGTGGACAGGACCTGCAAGAGACCCAGTACTTC	CASSGGQDLQETQYF
TRBV2	11	TRBJ2-7	NA	NA	TGTGCCAGCGTGGGCCCAAGAATAGAGTACTTC	CASVGPRIEYF
TRBV5-1	12	TRBJ2-7	NA	TRBD2	TGCGCCAGCAGCGAGAGCGGGGGGCGGCAGTACTTC	CASSESGGRQYF
TRBV27	15	TRBJ1-1	NA	NA	TGTGCCAGCACTCCCGTTCAGGGGAGGAACACTGAAGCTTTCTTT	CASTPVQGRNTEAFF
TRBV28	14	TRBJ2-2	NA	NA	TGTGCCAGCAATAAACAGACCCACACCGGGGAGCTGTTTTTT	CASNKQTHTGELFF
TRBV5-1	15	TRBJ1-2	NA	NA	TGCGCCAGCAGCTTGAGGTCAGGGCCATCGAATGGCTACACCTTC	CASSLRSGPSNGYTF
TRBV4-2	18	TRBJ2-2	NA	TRBD2	TGTGCCAGCAGCCAAGAGTGGGGGACTAGCGCGAACACCGGGGAGCTGTTTTTT	CASSQEWGTSANTGELFF
TRBV18	14	TRBJ1-3	NA	TRBD1	TGTGCCAGCTCAAGGGGGCCTGATGGAAACACCATATATTTT	CASSRGPDGNTIYF
TRBV19	12	TRBJ1-1	NA	NA	TGTGCCAGTAGTATTCCCGGGGCTGAAGCTTTCTTT	CASSIPGAEAFF
TRBV7-9	14	TRBJ1-1	NA	TRBD1	TGTGCCAGCAGCTTGGGACAGCAAAACACTGAAGCTTTCTTT	CASSLGQQNTEAFF
TRBV5-6	17	TRBJ2-1	NA	TRBD2	TGTGCCAGCAGCTCAACTTTGACTAGCGGGGGGGCCAATGAGCAGTTCTTC	CASSSTLTSGGANEQFF
TRBV6-5	14	TRBJ2-5	NA	TRBD1	TGTGCCAGCACTTGGGGGACAGGACAAGAGACCCAGTACTTC	CASTWGTGQETQYF
TRBV7-2	13	TRBJ2-1	NA	NA	TGTGCCAGCAGCTTAAGACTTCCTAATGAGCAGTTCTTC	CASSLRLPNEQFF
TRBV7-2	15	TRBJ2-1	NA	NA	TGTGCCAGCAGCGACCGGGACTGGCTAGACAATGAGCAGTTCTTC	CASSDRDWLDNEQFF
TRBV5-1	14	TRBJ1-6	NA	NA	TGCGCCAGCAGCTTTCTACAGGGCGATTCACCCCTCCACTTT	CASSFLQGDSPLHF
TRBV19	15	TRBJ1-2	NA	TRBD1	TGTGCCAGTAGTATAGTAAGGACAGGGAGTTATGGCTACACCTTC	CASSIVRTGSYGYTF
TRBV15	15	TRBJ2-7	few	TRBD2	TGTGCCACCAGCAGTAGTAGCGGGGGGGCTTACGAGCAGTACTTC	CATSSSSGGAYEQYF
TRBV6-5	14	TRBJ2-2	NA	NA	TGTGCCAGCAGGCAGGGCGAGCTCTCCGGGGAGCTGTTTTTT	CASRQGELSGELFF
TRBV6-6	15	TRBJ1-2	NA	TRBD1	TGTGCCAGCACCCCGCGAAACAGGGGCTCTTATGGCTACACCTTC	CASTPRNRGSYGYTF
TRBV9	13	TRBJ1-1	NA	NA	TGTGCCAGCAGCGTCCATTTGAACACTGAAGCTTTCTTT	CASSVHLNTEAFF
TRBV9	19	TRBJ1-1	NA	TRBD1	TGTGCCAGCAGCGCACTCCCCGCAGACAGGGGAGATCTGAACACTGAAGCTTTCTTT	CASSALPADRGDLNTEAFF